Following are 7 T cell receptor beta chains from one sample sequenced in a study of T cells after posttransplantation cyclophosphamide. Busulfan-fludarabine conditioning, marrow transplant, and cyclophosphamide on days +3 and +4 were administered. Generated by immunoSEQ multiplex PCR, the TCRdb table keeps only in-frame clones and is missing some. The sample gives approximately 39,000 clones, about 77% of which show up once; roughly 8.1% is in the top ten. The material was CD4+ T cells sorted from blood, obtained roughly 2,000 days after a stem cell transplant with posttransplant cyclophosphamide. These receptors originate from a female patient aged 40 to 55 who received an allogeneic stem cell transplant from a related donor, was CMV-positive, and had no GVHD. Some of the T cells may derive from the graft donor.

This clone was seen just once. The rearrangement uses TRBV18 and TRBJ1-5, with 7 bases that match TRBD1. Germline V gives CDR1 KGHSH, CDR2 LQKENI. The J segment lost 6 bases and the V segment lost 1 base, leaving 3 bases of the junction unmatched. CDR3 length equals 14 residues. The CDR3 nucleotides are TGTGCCAGCTCACCACAGGGGGCAGGTCAGCCCCAGCATTTT. Protein product: CASSPQGAGQPQHF.

The rearrangement joins TRBV21-1 to TRBJ2-2; the DNA was not compared with TRBD1, the D call given in the table. TRBV21-1 is noted as a pseudogene. The CDR3 sequence is 16 residues long. CDR3 in amino acids: CASSKAKLGAAGELFF. The DNA of the CDR3 is TGTGCCAGCAGCAAAGCGAAATTGGGGGCGGCCGGGGAGCTGTTTTTT.

V is TRBV28 and J is TRBJ1-2; D perhaps matches TRBD1 (5 bases). Germline V gene data show CDR1 as MDHEN and CDR2 as SYDVKM. The CDR3 totals 12 residues. V was pared by 10 bases and J by 4 bases, with 13 bases between. In DNA, the CDR3 is TGTGCCACCAGGGAGGCGGCCTATGGCTACACCTTC. Its protein is CATREAAYGYTF.

The chain employs TRBV7-9 and TRBJ2-5; D is ambiguous. Germline V gene data show CDR1 as SEHNR and CDR2 as FQNEAQ (reference sequence). This CDR3 comprises 14 residues. Trimming stripped 0 bases from V and 0 bases from J, with 5 bases between. The CDR3 region is CASSLAEYQETQYF. Here the CDR3 DNA reads TGTGCCAGCAGCTTAGCCGAGTACCAAGAGACCCAGTACTTC.

The chain links TRBV28 to TRBJ2-5; 8 bases are shared with TRBD1. The V gene end was trimmed by 4 bases and the J gene end by 12 bases; junction bases not matched to a gene: 7. This CDR3 region has 12 residues. Germline-derived CDR1 and CDR2 are MDHEN and SYDVKM. CDR3 bases: TGTGCCAGCAGTTCAAACAGGGGGGAGGAGTACTTC. Amino acids: CASSSNRGEEYF.

This clone has just a few counts. V gene TRBV7-2 combines with J gene TRBJ1-1; the D is unclear. Germline CDR1 SGHTA, CDR2 FQGNSA. The CDR3 has 14 amino acids. V lost 2 bases to trimming and J lost 2 bases, with 9 bases between them. CDR3 region: CASSLMRVNTEAFF. CDR3 DNA: TGTGCCAGCAGCTTAATGCGGGTTAACACTGAAGCTTTCTTT.

The chain combines TRBV10-3 with TRBJ2-2; a weak D match, TRBD1 (6 bases). The germline V and J ends were trimmed by 10 bases and 1 base, with 10 bases remaining between them. Germline V gene lookup returns CDR1 ENHRY and CDR2 SYGVKD. The CDR3 is 13 amino acids. The CDR3 DNA sequence: TGTGCCAACCGGGACAAGAACACCGGGGAGCTGTTTTTT. Translated, it gives CANRDKNTGELFF.